This T cell receptor beta chain was documented in a study of shared clonotypes between healthy human individuals. Germline values: CDR1 LNHNV, CDR2 YYDKDF (reference sequence). The CDR3 sequence is 16 residues long. Deletions cut 1 base from V and 0 bases from J, with 10 bases between. The data were produced by immunoSEQ multiplex PCR, yet TCRdb's version contains in-frame clones alone and is incomplete. Here the sample spans around 720,000 clones, around 73% being singletons. As concerns this clone: Its antigen is still unknown.

Whole-study findings and limits: Larger richness was generally estimated for naive than memory subsets.

The chain has TRBV15 and TRBJ1-5; weak D call: TRBD1 (5 bases). Input material: memory CD4+ T cells sorted from blood. Subset of the sample: CD45RA-negative fraction. This receptor was identified in a woman in her 30s in good health. CDR3 region: CATSRGAGSSNQPQHF. Here the CDR3 DNA reads TGTGCCACCAGCAGAGGGGCAGGGTCTAGCAATCAGCCCCAGCATTTT.